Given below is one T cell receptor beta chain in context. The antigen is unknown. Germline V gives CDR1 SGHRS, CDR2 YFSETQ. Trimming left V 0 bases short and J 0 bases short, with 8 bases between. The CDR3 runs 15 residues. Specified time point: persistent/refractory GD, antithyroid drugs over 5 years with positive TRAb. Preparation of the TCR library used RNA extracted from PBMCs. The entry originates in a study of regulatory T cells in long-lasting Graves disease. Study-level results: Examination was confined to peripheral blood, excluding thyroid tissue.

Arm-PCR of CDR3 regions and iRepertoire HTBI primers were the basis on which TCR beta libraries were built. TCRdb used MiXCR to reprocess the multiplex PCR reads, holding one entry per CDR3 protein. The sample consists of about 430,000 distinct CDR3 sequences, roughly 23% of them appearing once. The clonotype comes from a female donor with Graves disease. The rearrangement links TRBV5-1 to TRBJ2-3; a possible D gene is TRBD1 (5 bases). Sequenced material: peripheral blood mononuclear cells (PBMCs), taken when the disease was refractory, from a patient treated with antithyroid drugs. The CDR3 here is CASSLVTGSTDTQYF. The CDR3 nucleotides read TGCGCCAGCAGCTTGGTTACAGGCAGCACAGATACGCAGTATTTT.